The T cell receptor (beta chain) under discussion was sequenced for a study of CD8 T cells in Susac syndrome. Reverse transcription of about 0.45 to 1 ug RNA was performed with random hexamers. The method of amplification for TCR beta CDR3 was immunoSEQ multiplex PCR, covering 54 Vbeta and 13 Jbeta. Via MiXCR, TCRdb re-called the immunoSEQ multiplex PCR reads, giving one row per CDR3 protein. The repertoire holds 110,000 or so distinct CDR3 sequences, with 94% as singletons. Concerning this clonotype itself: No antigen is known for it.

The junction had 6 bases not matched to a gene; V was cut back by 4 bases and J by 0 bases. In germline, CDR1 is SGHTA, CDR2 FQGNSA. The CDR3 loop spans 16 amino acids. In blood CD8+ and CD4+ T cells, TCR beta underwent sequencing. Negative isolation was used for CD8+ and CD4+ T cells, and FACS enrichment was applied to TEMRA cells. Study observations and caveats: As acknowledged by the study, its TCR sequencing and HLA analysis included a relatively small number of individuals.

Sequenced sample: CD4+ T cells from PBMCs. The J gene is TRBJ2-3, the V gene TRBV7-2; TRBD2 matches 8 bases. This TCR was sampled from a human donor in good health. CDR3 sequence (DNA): TGTGCCAGCAGCTGGAGAGGACTAGCTAGCACAGATACGCAGTATTTT. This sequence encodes CASSWRGLASTDTQYF. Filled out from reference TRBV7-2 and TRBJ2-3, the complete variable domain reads GAGVSQSPSNKVTEKGKDVELRCDPISGHTALYWYRQSLGQGLEFLIYFQGNSAPDKSGLPSDRFSAERTGGSVSTLTIQRTQQEDSAVYLCASSWRGLASTDTQYFGPGTRLTVL.